The present TCR beta chain was sequenced within a study of beta chain features in type 1 diabetes. Overall study context: Healthy donors resembled patients in age, gender and cell yields.

Investigators reverse transcribed all isolated RNA, so they sequenced expressed TCRB transcripts. Sequencing was performed with immunoSEQ multiplex PCR; in TCRdb, only in-frame clones are kept and a portion is missing. The table has about 240,000 clones, roughly 30% seen once. Germline V gene data show CDR1 as SGHTA and CDR2 as FQGNSA. V dropped 2 bases and J dropped 6; count of bases not matched to a gene: 6. The CDR3 runs to 14 residues. Central memory, naive, regulatory and stem cell-like memory CD4+ cells were sorted by CD45RO/CCR7/CD25/CD127/CD95/CD27. All of the sorted populations showed purity greater than 95%.

Sequencing input: central memory CD4+ T cells from blood. The TCR sequence derives from a man aged 25 to 40 in good health. This chain joins TRBV7-2 and TRBJ1-1, with 7 bases fitting TRBD1. The CDR3: CASSLQSGTAEAFF. CDR3 bases: TGTGCCAGCAGCTTACAGTCTGGGACAGCTGAAGCTTTCTTT.